Below are 13 T cell receptor beta chains sequenced from a single sample in a study of PD-1 blockade in classical Hodgkin lymphoma. Method: immunoSEQ multiplex PCR; TCRdb's copy keeps in-frame clones and lacks some. The sample contains 100,000 or so clones, roughly 91% of which appear only once. All patients experienced relapse after autologous stem cell transplantation, and brentuximab vedotin exposure was variable. The specimen comprised peripheral blood mononuclear cells (PBMCs), sampled before the second cycle of nivolumab. These receptors all come from a human donor with classical Hodgkin lymphoma.

A single count supports this clone. The chain joins TRBV9 to TRBJ2-5, with TRBD2 as a possible D gene (6 bases). The CDR3 consists of 14 residues. V lost 0 bases, J lost 3 bases, and 9 bases lay in between. Germline loops: CDR1 SGDLS, CDR2 YYNGEE. This CDR3 is CASSVGGGEETQYF. As DNA, the CDR3 is TGTGCCAGCAGCGTAGGAGGAGGGGAAGAGACCCAGTACTTC.

The genes are TRBV29-1 and TRBJ1-1; TRBD1 agrees at 10 bases. Germline V gene data show CDR1 as SQVTM and CDR2 as ANQGSEA. This CDR3 is 14 amino acids long. V was clipped by 4 bases and J by 5 bases; unmatched bases: 7. CDR3 coding DNA: TGCAGCGTTGTGCGGACAGGGGGTTGGACTGAAGCTTTCTTT. Translation gives CSVVRTGGWTEAFF.

The chain is built from TRBV11-1 and TRBJ1-2; 8 bases agree with TRBD1. Trimming removed 5 bases from V and 4 bases from J; junction bases left unmatched: 3. Germline V gene sequence: CDR1 SGHAT, CDR2 FQDESV (reference sequence). The CDR3 length is 13 residues. The CDR3 DNA reads as TGTGCCAGCAGCCAGACAGGGGTCTATGGCTACACCTTC. Protein product: CASSQTGVYGYTF. The full variable domain, rest sourced from reference TRBV11-1 and TRBJ1-2, is EAEVAQSPRYKITEKSQAVAFWCDPISGHATLYWYRQILGQGPELLVQFQDESVVDDSQLPKDRFSAERLKGVDSTLKIQPAELGDSAMYLCASSQTGVYGYTFGSGTRLTVV.

J is TRBJ1-1 and V is TRBV7-2, with unresolved D. Germline CDR1 is SGHTA and CDR2 is FQGNSA. CDR3 length equals 15 residues. Trimming took off 1 base at V and 2 bases at J, with 11 bases between the two ends. The CDR3 bases are TGTGCCAGCAGCTTAGATGGGAACGAAAACACTGAAGCTTTCTTT. The encoded protein is CASSLDGNENTEAFF. Complete variable domain (other parts from reference TRBV7-2 and TRBJ1-1): GAGVSQSPSNKVTEKGKDVELRCDPISGHTALYWYRQSLGQGLEFLIYFQGNSAPDKSGLPSDRFSAERTGGSVSTLTIQRTQQEDSAVYLCASSLDGNENTEAFFGQGTRLTVV.

Many counts were recorded for this clone. This chain joins TRBV5-1 and TRBJ2-7; D perhaps matches TRBD1 (5 bases). Germline CDR1 SGHRS, CDR2 YFSETQ. The CDR3 sequence is 12 residues long. Trimming cost V 3 bases and J 4 bases, with 8 bases left between them. DNA of the CDR3: TGCGCCAGCAGCTCGGACACGTACGAGCAGTACTTC. This sequence encodes CASSSDTYEQYF.

The chain joins TRBV5-6 to TRBJ2-3; tentative D call: TRBD1 (5 bases). The V and J ends lost 0 bases and 2 bases respectively, with 7 bases between them. The CDR3 extends over 14 amino acids. Per germline, CDR1 SGHDT and CDR2 YYEEEE. The CDR3 spells CASSLGGATDTQYF. The CDR3 nucleotides read TGTGCCAGCAGCTTGGGGGGCGCCACAGATACGCAGTATTTT.

The rearrangement links TRBV28 to TRBJ2-6; a possible D gene is TRBD1 (6 bases). Per the germline V gene, CDR1 is MDHEN and CDR2 is SYDVKM. Between the trimmed V and J ends, which lost 3 bases and 6 bases, there was a span of 9 bases. CDR3 size: 14 residues. The CDR3 nucleotides are TGTGCCAGCAGTTTCAACAGGGAGGCCAACGTCCTGACTTTC. The encoded protein is CASSFNREANVLTF.

The chain links TRBV7-7 to TRBJ2-2; the D gene is possibly TRBD2 (5 bases). Per germline, CDR1 SSHAT and CDR2 FNYEAQ (reference sequence). V was pared by 1 base and J by 1 base, with 19 bases between. The CDR3 sequence is 19 residues long. CDR3 nucleotide sequence: TGTGCCAGCAGCTTAGAGTTTACTAGAAAACAAGGGAACACCGGGGAGCTGTTTTTT. This encodes CASSLEFTRKQGNTGELFF.

This sequence joins TRBV6-5 and TRBJ1-2; the D is unclear. Germline values: CDR1 MNHEY, CDR2 SVGAGI. The CDR3 runs 13 residues. Trimming removed 5 bases from V and 0 bases from J, with 7 bases in between. CDR3 nucleotides: TGTGCCAGCAGTCCCCCAGCTAACTATGGCTACACCTTC. Amino acids: CASSPPANYGYTF.

About this clone itself: A much more abundant neighbour one base away suggests this may be a read error. This specimen includes other DNA sequences encoding the same CDR3. Written as DNA, the CDR3 is TGTGCCAGTAGTATGGGGACAGGGTGGGGCACTGAAGCTTTCTTT. Amino acid sequence: CASSMGTGWGTEAFF. The V call is TRBV19, the J call TRBJ1-1, with 9 bases aligning to TRBD1. The CDR3 loop spans 15 amino acids. CDR1 LNHDA and CDR2 SQIVND come from the germline V gene (reference sequence). The junction had 6 bases not matched to a gene; V was cut back by 3 bases and J by 4 bases.

The chain carries TRBV9 and TRBJ2-1; 7 bases are a match to TRBD1. V lost 4 bases, J lost 4 bases, and 2 bases stayed unmatched. The CDR3 totals 13 residues. Germline CDR1 is SGDLS and CDR2 is YYNGEE. This chain's CDR3 is CASSKTGYNEQFF. CDR3 nucleotides: TGTGCCAGCAGCAAGACAGGGTACAATGAGCAGTTCTTC.

This clone was counted a single time. The J gene is TRBJ2-4, the V gene TRBV23-1; 7 bases align to TRBD1. TRBV23-1 is identified as an open reading frame with a role that is uncertain. This CDR3 contains 14 residues. V shed 4 bases and J 9 bases; nucleotides not matched to a gene: 9. The CDR3 reads CASSLYRGEGIQYF. The CDR3 DNA sequence: TGCGCCAGCAGTCTTTACAGGGGTGAGGGCATTCAGTACTTC.

V and J are TRBV7-2 and TRBJ2-3; 16 positions agree with TRBD2. CDR3 length: 17 residues. Trimming cost V 5 bases and J 6 bases; bases outside gene matches: 8. The germline V gene has CDR1 SGHTA and CDR2 FQGNSA. The CDR3 DNA sequence: TGTGCCAGCAGCCTCGGGACTAGCGGGGGGGCAAGGGATACGCAGTATTTT. Amino acid sequence: CASSLGTSGGARDTQYF.